The 10 T cell receptor beta chains presented below share a single source sample, sequenced in a study of blood T cell repertoires in COVID-19. Measured with immunoSEQ multiplex PCR; TCRdb has only the in-frame clones, and not every one. The sample consists of approximately 150,000 clones, around 90% of them appearing once. The sequencing input was peripheral blood. These receptors were collected from a woman in her sixties or seventies who had recovered from COVID-19.

The chain carries TRBV10-2 and TRBJ2-3; perhaps TRBD2 as D (7 bases). CDR3 length equals 15 residues. V lost 6 bases and J lost 5, with 18 bases in between. The germline CDR1 and CDR2 sequences are WSHSY and SAAADI. CDR3 sequence reads: CASRGGEGRGDTQYF. The CDR3 DNA reads as TGCGCCAGCAGGGGGGGCGAGGGGAGGGGAGATACGCAGTATTTT.

The V call is TRBV23-1, the J call TRBJ1-5; 7 bases align to TRBD1. TRBV23-1 is known as an ORF, though its function is uncertain. The J segment lost 3 bases and the V segment lost 4 bases, leaving 21 bases of the junction unmatched. The CDR3 is 20 amino acids. The CDR3 region has the DNA TGCGCCAGCAGTCCGACAGGGCCTGGATGGCAATCTGAGGTCAATCAGCCCCAGCATTTT. Translating it yields CASSPTGPGWQSEVNQPQHF.

This chain joins TRBV3-1 (or the pseudogene TRBV3-2) and TRBJ2-2; 11 nucleotides line up with TRBD2. The CDR3 loop spans 17 amino acids. Germline CDR1 LGHDT, CDR2 YNNKEL (reference sequence). The junction had 1 base not matched to a gene; V was cut back by 0 bases and J by 1 base. The CDR3 spells CASSQDGTSGNTGELFF. CDR3 sequence (DNA): TGTGCCAGCAGCCAAGATGGGACTAGCGGGAACACCGGGGAGCTGTTTTTT.

The gene calls are TRBV28 and TRBJ2-5; 9 bases fit TRBD2. The CDR3 loop spans 14 amino acids. V dropped 3 bases and J dropped 4; count of bases not matched to a gene: 3. CDR1 MDHEN and CDR2 SYDVKM come from the germline V gene. The CDR3 DNA is TGTGCCAGCAGTTTGGGCGGGGGGGCAGAGACCCAGTACTTC. It specifies CASSLGGGAETQYF.

The V and J genes are TRBV3-1 (or the pseudogene TRBV3-2) and TRBJ1-1; D remains unclear. With 1 base removed from V and 5 bases from J, the gap between germline ends came to 11 bases. Germline V lookup: CDR1 LGHDT, CDR2 YNNKEL (reference sequence). The CDR3 extends over 14 amino acids. The CDR3 spells CASSQGVAGTEAFF. The DNA of the CDR3 is TGTGCCAGCAGCCAAGGGGTTGCGGGGACTGAAGCTTTCTTT.

This chain links TRBV28 with TRBJ1-4, with D possibly TRBD1 on 6 matching bases. Germline V lookup: CDR1 MDHEN, CDR2 SYDVKM. The CDR3 runs 15 residues. V gave up 5 bases and J gave up 5 bases, with 15 bases separating them. The CDR3 coding sequence is TGTGCCAGCAGTCCGGCGACAGGACACAATGAAAAACTGTTTTTT. Residues: CASSPATGHNEKLFF.

The V and J genes are TRBV28 and TRBJ2-6, with 8 positions matching TRBD1. J gave up 0 bases and V 1 base, and 2 bases lay outside the gene matches. The germline V gene has CDR1 MDHEN and CDR2 SYDVKM. The CDR3 loop spans 17 amino acids. This CDR3 reads CASSLSTGVSGANVLTF. The DNA of the CDR3 is TGTGCCAGCAGTTTATCGACAGGGGTCTCTGGGGCCAACGTCCTGACTTTC.

The chain is built from TRBV19 and TRBJ1-2; D might be TRBD1 (5 bases). Germline CDR1 LNHDA, CDR2 SQIVND (reference sequence). The V end lost 7 bases, the J end lost 2 bases, and 20 bases lay between the germline ends. CDR3 length equals 16 residues. The CDR3 region has the DNA TGTGCCAGTACCTCCTGGGGGGAGCCGAACAACTATGGCTACACCTTC. As protein: CASTSWGEPNNYGYTF. Full variable domain (rest looked up from reference TRBV19 and TRBJ1-2): DGGITQSPKYLFRKEGQNVTLSCEQNLNHDAMYWYRQDPGQGLRLIYYSQIVNDFQKGDIAEGYSVSREKKESFPLTVTSAQKNPTAFYLCASTSWGEPNNYGYTFGSGTRLTVV.

V usage is TRBV10-3 and J usage is TRBJ2-7; 9 bases map to TRBD1. CDR3 length: 13 amino acids. Unmatched junction bases numbered 2, after V lost 6 bases and J lost 2 bases. Looked up from germline, CDR1 is ENHRY and CDR2 is SYGVKD. CDR3 bases: TGTGCCATCAGGGACAGGGGACCCTACGAGCAGTACTTC. As protein: CAIRDRGPYEQYF.

The chain joins TRBV5-1 to TRBJ2-7; 7 nucleotides match TRBD1. With the DNA end fitting TRBJ2-5 better, the J assignment may be wrong. Germline V gene lookup returns CDR1 SGHRS and CDR2 YFSETQ. The CDR3 extends over 15 amino acids. Written as DNA, the CDR3 is TGCGCCAGCAGCGGCCAGACAGGGTCGGGAGAGACCCAGTACTTC. It is translated as CASSGQTGSGETQYF.